The present entry profiles one TCR beta chain with its context. It lacks a known antigen. No qualities accompany the bases; no much larger clone lies one base away. This sample was taken from a study of T-cell memory formation after mild COVID-19 (dated by TCRdb to the early 2020s). About the investigation overall: Most TCR sequence clusters were specific to one of the two donors. Longitudinal TCRalpha and TCRbeta repertoire sequencing tracked T-cell clones expanding and contracting after mild COVID-19 in two donors. Two young, previously healthy adult volunteers made up the cohort, one male and one female.

General findings and caveats noted by the study authors: Whether the second-wave clones peaking on day 37 were SARS-CoV-2 specific was not confirmed. Contracting CD4+ clones were found mainly in CM and EM memory subsets, while CD8+ clones were enriched in EMRA. The study included only two mild cases, and larger cohorts that include severe cases with pre-infection samples were judged to be necessary. The detection of some responding clones in pre-infection memory suggests that pre-existing cross-reactive memory T cells joined the SARS-CoV-2 response. Clones contracting from day 15 to 85 had balanced CD4/CD8 phenotypes, while a second wave expanding from day 15 to 37 was biased towards CD4+.

Ficoll-Paque density gradient centrifugation was the method used to isolate PBMCs. Sequencing was performed on an Illumina NovaSeq 6000. Using 5'RACE with constant-segment primers, TCRalpha and TCRbeta cDNA libraries were constructed, with sample barcodes and unique molecular identifiers added in the process. RNA was extracted from every sample with Trizol reagent. Libraries were amplified in two PCR steps, with a second sample barcode and Illumina TruSeq adapters added in the second step. Sequencing of libraries was performed on an Illumina NovaSeq with 2 x 150 bp paired-end reads. Concerning the study's data processing: Demultiplexing of reads and collapsing into UMI-guided consensus sequences were performed with migec v1.2.7. Using mixcr v2.1.11, UMI consensuses were aligned to TRA and TRB V and J templates and then assembled into clonotypes. Clonotypes were classified as expanded or contracted when called significant by both edgeR and NoisET, with noise models trained on biological replicates. For edgeR calls, the cutoffs were a false discovery rate-adjusted p below 0.01 and a log2 fold-change threshold of 1. As an exploratory analysis of dynamics, PCA with hierarchical clustering was applied to max-normalized trajectories of the 1000 most abundant clonotypes. Separately sequenced CD4+ and CD8+ repertoires were used to assign the CD4 or CD8 phenotype of responding clones. Clones were called with MiXCR by TCRdb after fastp trimmed the public reads at Q25, and only in-frame beta chains were retained. Each entry merges the rows of one CDR3 protein and shows their most common DNA and genes. These V and J calls derive from TCRdb rather than the authors' analysis. This sample holds approximately 50,000 distinct CDR3 sequences; approximately 12% were observed only once. The top ten constitute more than 20% of the sample.

Source material: PBMCs or a T cell subset sorted from them (not recorded which). This TCR was recovered from a man aged 18 to 30 who had mild COVID-19 (a few samples of this study predate the infection). The sample titles of this study are shuffled in the database, so cell type and time point are left out; the donor was told from shared clones.

CDR3 sequence: CASSRQGTAELFF. The nucleotide sequence reads TGTGCCAGTAGTAGACAGGGAACGGCTGAACTGTTTTTT. In this chain, TRBV19 is recombined with TRBJ1-4, with TRBD1 matching 7 junction bases. Measured from the cysteine to the phenylalanine, the CDR3 is 13 residues long. The DNA shown is the 39-base CDR3, in frame from base 1. Germline trimming amounts to 4 bases on V and 12 bases on J, with 8 as the count of junction bases outside the gene matches. Based on the germline V gene (reference sequence), the CDR1 and CDR2 sequences are LNHDA and SQIVND.